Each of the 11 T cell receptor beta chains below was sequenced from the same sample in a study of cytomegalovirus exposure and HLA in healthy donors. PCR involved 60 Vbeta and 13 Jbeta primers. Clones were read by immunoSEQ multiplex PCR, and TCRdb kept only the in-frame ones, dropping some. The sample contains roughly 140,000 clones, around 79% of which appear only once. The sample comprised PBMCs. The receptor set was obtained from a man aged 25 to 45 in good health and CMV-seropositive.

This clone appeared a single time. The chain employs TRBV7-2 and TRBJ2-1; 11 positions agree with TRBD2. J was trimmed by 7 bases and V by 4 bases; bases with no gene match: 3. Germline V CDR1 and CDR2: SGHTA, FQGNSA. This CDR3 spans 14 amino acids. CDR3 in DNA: TGTGCCAGCAGCTCGCGACTAGCGGGGAATGAGCAGTTCTTC. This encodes CASSSRLAGNEQFF.

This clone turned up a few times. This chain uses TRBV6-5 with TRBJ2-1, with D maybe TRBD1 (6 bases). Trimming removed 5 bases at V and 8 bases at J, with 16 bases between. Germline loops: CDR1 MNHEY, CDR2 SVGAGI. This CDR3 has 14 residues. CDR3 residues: CASSRGQTTHEQFF. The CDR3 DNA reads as TGTGCCAGCAGTCGAGGACAGACTACCCATGAGCAGTTCTTC.

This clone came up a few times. CDR3 DNA sequence: TGTGCCAGCAGTTACAGGGACACCTACAATGAGCAGTTCTTC. It translates to CASSYRDTYNEQFF. The chain combines TRBV7-2 with TRBJ2-1; D is perhaps TRBD1 (6 bases). Germline V gives CDR1 SGHTA, CDR2 FQGNSA. The V end lost 6 bases, the J end lost 2 bases, and 11 bases lay between the germline ends. This CDR3 comprises 14 residues.

CDR3 DNA sequence: TGCGCCAGCAGCCAAGATGTGTGGGGAGTCGACGAGCAGTACTTC. Protein sequence: CASSQDVWGVDEQYF. This chain connects TRBV4-1 to TRBJ2-7; D might be TRBD2 (5 bases). The CDR3 spans 15 residues. V dropped 0 bases and J dropped 5 bases, with 14 bases sitting between them. Germline CDR1 and CDR2: MGHRA and YSYEKL.

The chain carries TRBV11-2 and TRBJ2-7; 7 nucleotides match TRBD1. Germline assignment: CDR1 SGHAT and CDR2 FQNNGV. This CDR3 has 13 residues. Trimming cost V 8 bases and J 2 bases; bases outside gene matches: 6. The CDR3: CASSLGQPYEQYF. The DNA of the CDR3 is TGTGCCAGCTCCCTGGGACAGCCCTACGAGCAGTACTTC.

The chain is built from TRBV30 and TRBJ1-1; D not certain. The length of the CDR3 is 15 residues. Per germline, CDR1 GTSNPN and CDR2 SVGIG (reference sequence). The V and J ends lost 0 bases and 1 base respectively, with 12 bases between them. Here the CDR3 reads CAWSVRRLTNTEAFF. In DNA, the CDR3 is TGTGCCTGGAGTGTACGAAGACTCACGAACACTGAAGCTTTCTTT.

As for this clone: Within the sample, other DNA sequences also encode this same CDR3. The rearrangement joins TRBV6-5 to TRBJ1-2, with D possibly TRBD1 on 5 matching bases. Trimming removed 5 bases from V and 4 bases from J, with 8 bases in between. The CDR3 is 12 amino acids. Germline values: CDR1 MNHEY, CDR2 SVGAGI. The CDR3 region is CASSPGGYGYTF. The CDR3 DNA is TGTGCCAGCAGTCCCGGGGGCTATGGCTACACCTTC.

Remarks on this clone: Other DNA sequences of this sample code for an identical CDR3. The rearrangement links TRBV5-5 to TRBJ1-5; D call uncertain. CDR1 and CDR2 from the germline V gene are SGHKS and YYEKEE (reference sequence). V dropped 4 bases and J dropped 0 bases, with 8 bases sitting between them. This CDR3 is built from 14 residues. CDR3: CASSLTHSNQPQHF. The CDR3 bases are TGTGCCAGCAGCCTCACACATAGCAATCAGCCCCAGCATTTT.

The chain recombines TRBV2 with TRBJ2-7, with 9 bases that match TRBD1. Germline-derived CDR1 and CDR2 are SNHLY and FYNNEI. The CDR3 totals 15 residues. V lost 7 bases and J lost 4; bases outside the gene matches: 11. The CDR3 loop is CASITERDREYEQYF. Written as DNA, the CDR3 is TGTGCCAGCATCACTGAACGGGACAGGGAATACGAGCAGTACTTC. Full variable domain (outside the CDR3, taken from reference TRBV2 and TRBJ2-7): EPEVTQTPSHQVTQMGQEVILRCVPISNHLYFYWYRQILGQKVEFLVSFYNNEISEKSEIFDDQFSVERPDGSNFTLKIRSTKLEDSAMYFCASITERDREYEQYFGPGTRLTVT.

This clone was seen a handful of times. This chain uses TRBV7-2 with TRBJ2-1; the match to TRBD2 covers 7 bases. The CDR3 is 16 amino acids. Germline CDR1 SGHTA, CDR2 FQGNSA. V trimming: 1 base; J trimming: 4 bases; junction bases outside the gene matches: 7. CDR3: CASSLGSSGMYNEQFF. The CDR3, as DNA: TGTGCCAGCAGCTTAGGGTCTAGCGGAATGTACAATGAGCAGTTCTTC. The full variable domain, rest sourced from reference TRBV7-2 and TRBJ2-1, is GAGVSQSPSNKVTEKGKDVELRCDPISGHTALYWYRQSLGQGLEFLIYFQGNSAPDKSGLPSDRFSAERTGGSVSTLTIQRTQQEDSAVYLCASSLGSSGMYNEQFFGPGTRLTVL.

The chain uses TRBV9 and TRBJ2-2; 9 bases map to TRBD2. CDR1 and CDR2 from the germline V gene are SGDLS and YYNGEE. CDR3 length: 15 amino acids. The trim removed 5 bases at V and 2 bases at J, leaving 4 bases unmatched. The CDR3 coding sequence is TGTGCCAGCAGAAAGGGACTAGCTAACACCGGGGAGCTGTTTTTT. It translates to CASRKGLANTGELFF.